This is a list of T cell receptor beta chains from one sample in a study of cytomegalovirus exposure and HLA in healthy donors. TCRdb's table, derived via immunoSEQ multiplex PCR, lists solely in-frame clones and lacks some. The profile covers roughly 150,000 clones, with around 75% appearing a single time and 3.1% taken by the ten largest. Sequenced: PBMCs. These receptors were taken from a male donor in good health and CMV-seronegative. Both conserved end residues are part of each CDR3. The D gene is left open where the match is weak. Clone size is shown for a subset of rows, as once, few, many or a class of expanded clone.

abundance	d_gene	v_gene	j_gene	CDR3aa	CDR3nt
NA	NA	TRBV4-1	TRBJ2-5	CASSQGLAGETQYF	TGCGCCAGCAGCCAAGGGCTAGCCGGCGAGACCCAGTACTTC
NA	NA	TRBV11-2	TRBJ2-5	CASSPPAAFQETQYF	TGTGCCAGCAGCCCCCCAGCGGCCTTCCAAGAGACCCAGTACTTC
NA	NA	TRBV30	TRBJ2-7	CAWSGPGVTSREQYF	TGTGCCTGGAGTGGACCGGGGGTAACCTCCCGCGAGCAGTACTTC
once	TRBD2	TRBV4-3	TRBJ2-1	CASSQDGTSGPPGNEQFF	TGCGCCAGCAGCCAAGATGGAACTAGCGGGCCCCCGGGTAATGAGCAGTTCTTC
NA	TRBD2	TRBV19	TRBJ2-5	CASSMGLVGQETQYF	TGTGCCAGTAGTATGGGACTAGTTGGGCAAGAGACCCAGTACTTC
once	TRBD2	TRBV7-9	TRBJ2-1	CASRGTSGGNEQFF	TGTGCCAGCAGGGGGACTAGCGGGGGCAATGAGCAGTTCTTC
NA	NA	TRBV7-9	TRBJ1-2	CASSFQGGGFFDYGYTF	TGTGCCAGCAGCTTTCAAGGGGGGGGGTTTTTTGACTATGGCTACACCTTC
once	TRBD1	TRBV7-8	TRBJ1-4	CASSSGGFSEKLFF	TGTGCCAGCAGTTCAGGGGGATTTAGTGAAAAACTGTTTTTT
few	NA	TRBV5-1	TRBJ1-2	CASSYGGNYGYTF	TGCGCCAGTTCTTACGGGGGGAACTATGGCTACACCTTC
NA	TRBD1	TRBV5-1	TRBJ1-2	CASSPGQGNYGYTF	TGCGCCAGCAGCCCCGGACAGGGAAACTATGGCTACACCTTC
NA	NA	TRBV6-1	TRBJ1-3	CASSDREAGNTIYF	TGTGCCAGCAGTGACAGGGAGGCTGGAAACACCATATATTTT
once	NA	TRBV5-1	TRBJ2-1	CASSIPEGEQFF	TGCGCCAGCAGCATCCCCGAGGGTGAGCAGTTCTTC
few	NA	TRBV6-5	TRBJ1-2	CASRLQPNYGYTF	TGTGCCAGCAGGCTACAGCCTAACTATGGCTACACCTTC